A single sample gave rise to the 30 T cell receptor beta chains below, sequenced in a study of OX40 agonist ivuxolimab in advanced cancers. The method was immunoSEQ multiplex PCR; TCRdb's version includes in-frame clones alone and lacks a portion of them. The top ten hold 1.1% of the sample, which has 55,000 to 75,000 clones, 65% to 90% seen once. The source material was CD4+ or CD8+ T cells sorted from blood, sampled in a trial of the OX40 agonist ivuxolimab. The source is an adult with an advanced solid tumor such as melanoma, head and neck, liver or kidney cancer.

V gene TRBV7-2 combines with J gene TRBJ1-5; 7 bases map to TRBD1. In germline, CDR1 is SGHTA, CDR2 FQGNSA. V shed 5 bases, J shed 7 bases, and the junction held 11 bases outside the gene matches. The length of the CDR3 is 15 residues. The DNA of the CDR3 is TGTGCCAGCAGCCCGAATCGCCAGGGGGGGCAGCCCCAGCATTTT. Protein: CASSPNRQGGQPQHF.

The chain uses TRBV2 and TRBJ2-7; 10 positions agree with TRBD1. Germline V lookup: CDR1 SNHLY, CDR2 FYNNEI. J was trimmed by 6 bases and V by 4 bases; bases with no gene match: 6. The CDR3 sequence is 14 residues long. This CDR3 is CASSGAGTGAEQYF. The CDR3 nucleotides read TGTGCCAGCAGTGGCGCCGGGACAGGGGCCGAGCAGTACTTC.

J is TRBJ2-1 and V is TRBV27; no clear D gene. Germline CDR1 reads MNHEY; CDR2 reads SMNVEV (reference sequence). V was shortened by 5 bases and J by 6 bases, with 17 bases between the two germline ends. The CDR3 is made up of 15 amino acids. This chain's CDR3 is CASSARVPGPNEQFF. Written as DNA, the CDR3 is TGTGCCAGCAGTGCCCGGGTCCCTGGGCCCAATGAGCAGTTCTTC.

This sequence joins TRBV10-3 and TRBJ2-2, with 10 bases identical to TRBD2. CDR3 length: 15 residues. J gave up 3 bases and V 2 bases, and 0 bases lay outside the gene matches. Looked up from germline, CDR1 is ENHRY and CDR2 is SYGVKD. Here the CDR3 DNA reads TGTGCCATCAGTGAGCTAGCGGGGGACACCGGGGAGCTGTTTTTT. This translates into CAISELAGDTGELFF.

J is TRBJ2-3 and V is TRBV7-2; D is unresolved. CDR3 length: 17 amino acids. The ends were cut back, 1 base at V and 3 bases at J, with 17 bases in the middle. The V gene's germline CDR1 is SGHTA and CDR2 FQGNSA. The DNA for the CDR3 is TGTGCCAGCAGCTTAGTTAGGTCAGGTCAATCGACAGATACGCAGTATTTT. It specifies CASSLVRSGQSTDTQYF.

V and J are TRBV25-1 and TRBJ1-4; no clear D. The CDR3 totals 14 residues. CDR1 MGHDK and CDR2 SYGVNS come from the germline V gene. The V end was cut by 3 bases, the J end by 7 bases, with 12 bases between. CDR3 DNA: TGTGCCAGCAGTGACGTCAACTCGGGTGAAAAACTGTTTTTT. This sequence encodes CASSDVNSGEKLFF.

The chain employs TRBV20-1 and TRBJ1-3; D unresolved. Between the trimmed V and J ends, which lost 6 bases and 4 bases, there was a span of 7 bases. The length of the CDR3 is 11 residues. CDR1 is DFQATT and CDR2 is SNEGSKA in the germline V gene (reference sequence). CDR3 in DNA: TGCAGTGCCCCGATAGGAAACACCATATATTTT. Its translation: CSAPIGNTIYF.

The genes are TRBV7-2 and TRBJ1-2; tentative D call: TRBD1 (5 bases). The V gene lost 5 bases and the J gene lost 3 bases, with 7 bases spanning the gap. CDR1 is SGHTA, CDR2 FQGNSA, per germline. The CDR3 extends over 12 amino acids. In nucleotides, the CDR3 is TGTGCCAGCAGCAGGGACTACTATGGCTACACCTTC. Translated, it gives CASSRDYYGYTF.

The chain couples TRBV5-1 to TRBJ1-2; TRBD1 matches at 7 bases. Trimming took 4 bases from V and 8 from J; bases not matched to a gene: 11. Germline CDR1 SGHRS, CDR2 YFSETQ. This CDR3 contains 14 residues. Here the CDR3 reads CASSLQGEGGGYTF. In DNA, the CDR3 is TGCGCCAGCAGCCTTCAGGGGGAAGGAGGCGGCTACACCTTC.

The chain is built from TRBV4-3 and TRBJ1-5; D possibly corresponds to TRBD1 (5 bases). The germline V gene encodes CDR1 LGHNA and CDR2 YSLEER. Trimming removed 0 bases at V and 5 bases at J, with 11 bases between. This CDR3 contains 15 residues. The CDR3 protein is CASSQDRGTYQPQHF. CDR3 DNA sequence: TGCGCCAGCAGCCAAGATAGGGGTACTTATCAGCCCCAGCATTTT.

This chain links TRBV18 with TRBJ1-5; D may be TRBD1 (6 bases). CDR1 and CDR2 from the germline V gene are KGHSH and LQKENI. V was shortened by 3 bases and J by 7 bases, with 13 bases between the two germline ends. The CDR3 has 14 amino acids. CDR3 bases: TGTGCCAGCTCACCGTCAGGGGATATACAGCCCCAGCATTTT. This encodes CASSPSGDIQPQHF.

The V call is TRBV6-6, the J call TRBJ1-5; unclear D gene. The CDR3 sequence is 13 residues long. V was pared by 2 bases and J by 6 bases, with 8 bases between. From germline, CDR1 is MNHNY and CDR2 SVGAGI (reference sequence). DNA for the CDR3: TGTGCCAGCAGTTACGACCCCGGTCAGCCCCAGCATTTT. Protein product: CASSYDPGQPQHF.

This clone has a single count. V usage is TRBV11-2 and J usage is TRBJ2-7; 11 bases are a match to TRBD2. Unmatched junction bases numbered 2, after V lost 4 bases and J lost 0 bases. CDR3 size: 15 residues. The germline V gene encodes CDR1 SGHAT and CDR2 FQNNGV. CDR3 in amino acids: CASSSTSGSSYEQYF. The CDR3 DNA sequence: TGTGCCAGCAGCTCCACTAGCGGGAGCTCCTACGAGCAGTACTTC.

The genes are TRBV19 and TRBJ2-5, with D uncertain. The CDR3 spans 14 residues. V lost 3 bases and J lost 1, with 9 bases in between. Germline CDR1 reads LNHDA; CDR2 reads SQIVND (reference sequence). CDR3 nucleotide sequence: TGTGCCAGTAGTATCCTTGGGCTCCAAGAGACCCAGTACTTC. This translates into CASSILGLQETQYF.

J is TRBJ1-5 and V is TRBV2; the D is unclear. Trimming cost V 4 bases and J 2 bases, with 9 bases left between them. The CDR3 length is 14 residues. The germline gives CDR1 SNHLY, CDR2 FYNNEI. The CDR3 DNA follows: TGTGCCAGCAGTGGAGGGTTCGGCAATCAGCCCCAGCATTTT. This gives the protein CASSGGFGNQPQHF.

The genes are TRBV11-2 and TRBJ2-2; 12 bases line up with TRBD1. Germline V gives CDR1 SGHAT, CDR2 FQNNGV. The CDR3 covers 15 residues. The V gene end was trimmed by 3 bases and the J gene end by 6 bases; junction bases not matched to a gene: 2. The chain's CDR3 is CASSLGQGAAGELFF. The CDR3 DNA sequence: TGTGCCAGCAGCTTGGGACAGGGGGCGGCCGGGGAGCTGTTTTTT.

The chain recombines TRBV19 with TRBJ1-4; D is ambiguous. The CDR3 consists of 15 residues. Germline assignment: CDR1 LNHDA and CDR2 SQIVND (reference sequence). Trimming shortened V by 5 bases and J by 4 bases, and 14 bases separated the two germline ends. DNA for the CDR3: TGTGCCAGTAGTCCCCTAGGGAGCCGTAATGAAAAACTGTTTTTT. This gives the protein CASSPLGSRNEKLFF. Together with reference TRBV19 and TRBJ1-4, the CDR3 gives the full variable domain: DGGITQSPKYLFRKEGQNVTLSCEQNLNHDAMYWYRQDPGQGLRLIYYSQIVNDFQKGDIAEGYSVSREKKESFPLTVTSAQKNPTAFYLCASSPLGSRNEKLFFGSGTQLSVL.

The chain combines TRBV11-2 with TRBJ1-6; 8 bases are a match to TRBD1. V trimming: 4 bases; J trimming: 6 bases; junction bases outside the gene matches: 8. Germline V gene data show CDR1 as SGHAT and CDR2 as FQNNGV. This CDR3 is 16 amino acids long. The CDR3 protein is CASSSRTGMVNSPLHF. CDR3 coding DNA: TGTGCCAGCAGCTCTCGGACAGGGATGGTTAATTCACCCCTCCACTTT.

The CDR3 sequence is CASSVRDRNEKLFF. CDR3 DNA sequence: TGTGCCAGCAGCGTCCGGGACAGGAATGAAAAACTGTTTTTT. The chain carries TRBV7-3 and TRBJ1-4, with 8 bases that match TRBD1. The CDR3 contains 14 residues. The V gene's germline CDR1 is SGHTA and CDR2 FQGTGA. Trimming at V came to 5 bases and at J to 5 bases, leaving 4 bases not matched to a gene.

The chain combines TRBV9 with TRBJ2-3; 10 bases map to TRBD2. Germline V lookup: CDR1 SGDLS, CDR2 YYNGEE. V was clipped by 6 bases and J by 6 bases; unmatched bases: 7. The CDR3 contains 14 residues. The DNA for the CDR3 is TGTGCCAGCACCCTTAATAGCGGGGGGGATACGCAGTATTTT. Its protein product is CASTLNSGGDTQYF.

CDR3 protein: CASSAQTGASEKLFF. For the CDR3, the DNA is TGTGCCAGCAGTGCACAAACAGGGGCTAGTGAAAAACTGTTTTTT. The chain employs TRBV6-1 and TRBJ1-4, with 7 bases that match TRBD1. The CDR3 extends over 15 amino acids. In germline, CDR1 is MNHNS, CDR2 SASEGT. The junction had 9 bases not matched to a gene; V was cut back by 4 bases and J by 7 bases.

This clone was counted once. The chain is built from TRBV7-2 and TRBJ2-7, with D maybe TRBD2 (5 bases). Trimming took off 1 base at V and 3 bases at J, with 10 bases between the two ends. CDR1 and CDR2 (germline): SGHTA, FQGNSA. There are 14 residues in the CDR3. In DNA, the CDR3 is TGTGCCAGCAGCTTAGTCTCGGGGAACTACGAGCAGTACTTC. Amino acid sequence: CASSLVSGNYEQYF.

The chain uses TRBV25-1 and TRBJ2-3, with 9 nucleotides matching TRBD1. Per germline, CDR1 MGHDK and CDR2 SYGVNS. The J segment lost 3 bases and the V segment lost 2 bases, leaving 6 bases of the junction unmatched. The CDR3 is made up of 16 amino acids. CDR3 sequence reads: CASSEIGGQGTDTQYF. CDR3 DNA: TGTGCCAGCAGTGAAATTGGGGGACAGGGTACAGATACGCAGTATTTT. The variable domain in full, completed from reference TRBV25-1 and TRBJ2-3, reads EADIYQTPRYLVIGTGKKITLECSQTMGHDKMYWYQQDPGMELHLIHYSYGVNSTEKGDLSSESTVSRIRTEHFPLTLESARPSHTSQYLCASSEIGGQGTDTQYFGPGTRLTVL.

The chain links TRBV5-4 to TRBJ2-3; unclear D gene. This CDR3 spans 15 amino acids. With 0 bases removed from V and 1 base from J, the gap between germline ends came to 9 bases. Germline-derived CDR1 and CDR2 are SGHNT and YYREEE (reference sequence). The CDR3 region has the DNA TGTGCCAGCAGCTTGGGTGGTACTGGCACAGATACGCAGTATTTT. Its translation is CASSLGGTGTDTQYF.

This clone was seen once. The junction and the germline gene differ at one end; a read error may be behind it. The chain recombines TRBV5-1 with TRBJ1-1, with D tentatively TRBD1 (5 bases). Germline V gene lookup returns CDR1 SGHRS and CDR2 YFSETQ. The CDR3 consists of 15 residues. The CDR3 region has the DNA TGCGCCAGCAGCTTGGGGGACGGGAACACTTTTTCGACCCTCTTT. Encoded protein: CASSLGDGNTFSTLF. Filled out from reference TRBV5-1 and TRBJ1-1, the complete variable domain reads KAGVTQTPRYLIKTRGQQVTLSCSPISGHRSVSWYQQTPGQGLQFLFEYFSETQRNKGNFPGRFSGRQFSNSRSEMNVSTLELGDSALYLCASSLGDGNTFSTLFGQGTRLTVV.

This clone was seen just once. This chain joins TRBV7-2 and TRBJ2-1; D might be TRBD1 or TRBD2, each matching 5 bases. The V end lost 0 bases, the J end lost 0 bases, and 6 bases lay between the germline ends. The germline V gene encodes CDR1 SGHTA and CDR2 FQGNSA. The CDR3 contains 15 residues. The CDR3 spells CASSLAGVSYNEQFF. DNA of the CDR3: TGTGCCAGCAGCTTAGCGGGGGTCTCCTACAATGAGCAGTTCTTC.

In its sample, this clone was seen a few times. The genes are TRBV5-1 and TRBJ1-1, with D unclear. The CDR3 runs 13 residues. CDR1 and CDR2 from the germline V gene are SGHRS and YFSETQ. The germline V and J ends were trimmed by 0 bases and 6 bases, with 9 bases remaining between them. Here the CDR3 reads CASSLGGFPEAFF. CDR3 DNA: TGCGCCAGCAGCTTGGGAGGGTTCCCTGAAGCTTTCTTT.

The chain combines TRBV6-1 with TRBJ1-2; D is undetermined. The germline CDR1 and CDR2 sequences are MNHNS and SASEGT. V gave up 2 bases and J gave up 0 bases, with 7 bases separating them. The CDR3 loop spans 14 amino acids. CDR3 residues: CASSEPGANYGYTF. CDR3 in DNA: TGTGCCAGCAGTGAACCCGGAGCTAACTATGGCTACACCTTC.

This clone was found a few times. The V gene is TRBV11-2, the J gene TRBJ2-7; 11 bases map to TRBD2. The CDR3 spans 16 residues. From germline, CDR1 is SGHAT and CDR2 FQNNGV. The ends lost 5 bases at V and 1 base at J; junction bases unmatched: 7. The CDR3 bases are TGTGCCAGCAGCATCCGACTAGCGGGGACGTCCTACGAGCAGTACTTC. Translated, it gives CASSIRLAGTSYEQYF.

This clone is labeled as medium-sized. This chain uses TRBV27 with TRBJ1-5; possibly TRBD1 for D (6 bases). The CDR3 consists of 16 residues. V gave up 1 base and J gave up 7 bases, with 17 bases separating them. CDR1 and CDR2 from the germline V gene are MNHEY and SMNVEV (reference sequence). The CDR3 sequence: CASSLLGGGIGQPQHF. The DNA of the CDR3 is TGTGCCAGCAGTTTATTGGGAGGGGGAATCGGGCAGCCCCAGCATTTT.